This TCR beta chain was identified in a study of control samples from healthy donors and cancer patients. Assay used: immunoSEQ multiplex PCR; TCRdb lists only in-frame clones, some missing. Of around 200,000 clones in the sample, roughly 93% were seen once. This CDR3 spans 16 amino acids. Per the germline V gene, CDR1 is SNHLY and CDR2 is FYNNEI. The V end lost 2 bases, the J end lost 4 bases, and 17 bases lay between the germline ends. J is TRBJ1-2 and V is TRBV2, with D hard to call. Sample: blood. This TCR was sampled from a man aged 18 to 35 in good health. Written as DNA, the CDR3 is TGTGCCAGCAGTGAATTGCGGACGTCTGCGGCCTATGGCTACACCTTC. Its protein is CASSELRTSAAYGYTF.